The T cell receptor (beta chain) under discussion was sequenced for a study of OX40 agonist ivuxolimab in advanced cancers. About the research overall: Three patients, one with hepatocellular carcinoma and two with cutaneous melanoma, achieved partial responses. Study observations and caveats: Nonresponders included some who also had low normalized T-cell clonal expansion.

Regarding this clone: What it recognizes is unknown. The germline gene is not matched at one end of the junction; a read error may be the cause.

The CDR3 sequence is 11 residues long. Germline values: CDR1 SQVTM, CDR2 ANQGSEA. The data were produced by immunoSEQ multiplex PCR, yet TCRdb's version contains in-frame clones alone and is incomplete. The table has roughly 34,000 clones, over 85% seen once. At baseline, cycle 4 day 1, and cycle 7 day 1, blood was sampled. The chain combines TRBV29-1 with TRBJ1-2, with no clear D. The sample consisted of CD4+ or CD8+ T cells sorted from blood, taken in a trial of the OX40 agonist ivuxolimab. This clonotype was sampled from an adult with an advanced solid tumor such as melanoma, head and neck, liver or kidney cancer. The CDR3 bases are TGCAGCGTTGATTCCGGCCCAACGGGTTTCTTC. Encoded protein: CSVDSGPTGFF.